One sample yielded the 23 T cell receptor beta chains listed below, sequenced in a study of early T cells in non-severe SARS-CoV-2 infection. TCRdb re-analysed the 5' RACE reads in MiXCR, keeping a single row per CDR3 protein. The sample has roughly 55,000 distinct CDR3 sequences; approximately 6% are singletons. The specimen was whole blood. Every receptor here comes from an adult who was a healthcare worker with PCR-confirmed SARS-CoV-2 infection or an uninfected control (not recorded which).

The rearrangement uses TRBV28 and TRBJ1-6; 8 bases match TRBD1. The CDR3 length is 16 residues. The germline V gene encodes CDR1 MDHEN and CDR2 SYDVKM. The junction had 6 bases not matched to a gene; V was cut back by 2 bases and J by 6 bases. Written as DNA, the CDR3 is TGTGCCAGCAGTTTACCGGGGACAGGCGGTAATTCACCCCTCCACTTT. It translates to CASSLPGTGGNSPLHF. The full variable domain, rest sourced from reference TRBV28 and TRBJ1-6, is DVKVTQSSRYLVKRTGEKVFLECVQDMDHENMFWYRQDPGLGLRLIYFSYDVKMKEKGDIPEGYSVSREKKERFSLILESASTNQTSMYLCASSLPGTGGNSPLHFGNGTRLTVT.

This clonotype showed up just a few times. The chain joins TRBV9 to TRBJ2-2; TRBD1 aligns across 8 bases. Trimming removed 4 bases from V and 0 bases from J; junction bases left unmatched: 5. Germline lookup yields CDR1 SGDLS and CDR2 YYNGEE. The CDR3 length is 16 residues. CDR3 DNA: TGTGCCAGCAGCATCCGGGACAGGACGAACACCGGGGAGCTGTTTTTT. Translation gives CASSIRDRTNTGELFF. Variable domain in full (rest from reference TRBV9 and TRBJ2-2): DSGVTQTPKHLITATGQRVTLRCSPRSGDLSVYWYQQSLDQGLQFLIQYYNGEERAKGNILERFSAQQFPDLHSELNLSSLELGDSALYFCASSIRDRTNTGELFFGEGSRLTVL.

Many counts were recorded for this clonotype. The gene calls are TRBV2 and TRBJ2-4, with D possibly matching TRBD1 (6 bases). CDR1 and CDR2 from the germline V gene are SNHLY and FYNNEI. The CDR3 loop spans 12 amino acids. Trimming removed 5 bases at V and 7 bases at J, with 9 bases between. The CDR3 DNA sequence: TGTGCCAGCAGTCAGGGGCAGAACATTCAGTACTTC. Translation gives CASSQGQNIQYF. Variable domain in full (rest from reference TRBV2 and TRBJ2-4): EPEVTQTPSHQVTQMGQEVILRCVPISNHLYFYWYRQILGQKVEFLVSFYNNEISEKSEIFDDQFSVERPDGSNFTLKIRSTKLEDSAMYFCASSQGQNIQYFGAGTRLSVL.

This clonotype was seen repeatedly, ten times or more. V gene TRBV3-1 combines with J gene TRBJ1-3; D unresolved. The CDR3 sequence is 13 residues long. Trimming cost V 2 bases and J 0 bases, with 2 bases left between them. CDR1 LGHDT and CDR2 YNNKEL come from the germline V gene (reference sequence). CDR3 protein: CASSQLSGNTIYF. In nucleotides, the CDR3 is TGTGCCAGCAGCCAACTCTCTGGAAACACCATATATTTT.

This clonotype was found a few times. This rearrangement joins TRBV2 to TRBJ2-6; the D is unclear. V dropped 2 bases and J dropped 1 base, with 9 bases sitting between them. This CDR3 has 16 residues. CDR1 and CDR2 from the germline V gene are SNHLY and FYNNEI. In DNA form, the CDR3 reads TGTGCCAGCAGTGAAATAAAAGGATCTGGGGCCAACGTCCTGACTTTC. This codes for CASSEIKGSGANVLTF. Filled out from reference TRBV2 and TRBJ2-6, the complete variable domain reads EPEVTQTPSHQVTQMGQEVILRCVPISNHLYFYWYRQILGQKVEFLVSFYNNEISEKSEIFDDQFSVERPDGSNFTLKIRSTKLEDSAMYFCASSEIKGSGANVLTFGAGSRLTVL.

This clonotype was found many times. The rearrangement joins TRBV5-1 to TRBJ1-1; 10 positions match TRBD1. CDR1 and CDR2 (germline): SGHRS, YFSETQ. The V gene end was trimmed by 4 bases and the J gene end by 6 bases; junction bases not matched to a gene: 9. CDR3 size: 15 residues. The CDR3 sequence: CASSQSGTGVPEAFF. Here the CDR3 DNA reads TGCGCCAGCAGCCAATCCGGGACAGGGGTACCTGAAGCTTTCTTT. The entire variable domain, with the rest obtained from reference TRBV5-1 and TRBJ1-1, is as follows: KAGVTQTPRYLIKTRGQQVTLSCSPISGHRSVSWYQQTPGQGLQFLFEYFSETQRNKGNFPGRFSGRQFSNSRSEMNVSTLELGDSALYLCASSQSGTGVPEAFFGQGTRLTVV.

As concerns this clonotype: A clone one base away is much larger, so this may be a read error. No conserved phenylalanine or tryptophan is present at the end of the CDR3, so a read error is the likely explanation. J is TRBJ2-1 and V is TRBV2; D uncertain. The V gene lost 3 bases and the J gene lost 10 bases, with 13 bases spanning the gap. Germline-derived CDR1 and CDR2 are SNHLY and FYNNEI. The CDR3 runs to 13 residues. The CDR3 sequence: CASSDDLPPEQFL. CDR3 bases: TGTGCCAGCAGTGATGACCTACCCCCGGAGCAGTTCCTC.

The table lists this clonotype with many counts. V and J are TRBV5-4 and TRBJ2-3, with 8 bases identical to TRBD1. The germline gives CDR1 SGHNT, CDR2 YYREEE (reference sequence). This CDR3 has 16 residues. Trimming at V came to 1 base and at J to 3 bases, leaving 7 bases not matched to a gene. CDR3 in DNA: TGTGCCAGCAGCTTGTACGGGACAGGAATGACAGATACGCAGTATTTT. Amino acid sequence: CASSLYGTGMTDTQYF.

This clonotype has only a few counts. V usage is TRBV7-9 and J usage is TRBJ1-4; TRBD1 might be the D (5 bases). Trimming pared 5 bases from V and 1 base from J, leaving 14 bases between. The length of the CDR3 is 16 residues. The germline gives CDR1 SEHNR, CDR2 FQNEAQ (reference sequence). DNA of the CDR3: TGTGCCAGCAGCCCTACCCAGGGAGAAACTAATGAAAAACTGTTTTTT. It specifies CASSPTQGETNEKLFF.

This clonotype was counted at least ten times. V and J are TRBV11-3 and TRBJ2-3; D is perhaps TRBD1 (6 bases). This CDR3 comprises 14 residues. Per germline, CDR1 SGHNT and CDR2 YENEEA. V lost 7 bases, J lost 0 bases, and 11 bases lay in between. CDR3 residues: CASTSDRSTDTQYF. CDR3 bases: TGTGCCAGCACCTCGGACAGAAGCACAGATACGCAGTATTTT. Complete variable domain (other parts from reference TRBV11-3 and TRBJ2-3): EAGVVQSPRYKIIEKKQPVAFWCNPISGHNTLYWYLQNLGQGPELLIRYENEEAVDDSQLPKDRFSAERLKGVDSTLKIQPAELGDSAVYLCASTSDRSTDTQYFGPGTRLTVL.

Comments on this clonotype: A much larger clonotype is one base distant, so this may be a read error. The chain carries TRBV11-2 and TRBJ2-5; a possible D gene is TRBD2 (7 bases). Germline CDR1 reads SGHAT; CDR2 reads FQNNGV. This CDR3 region has 15 residues. Trimming pared 10 bases from V and 5 bases from J, leaving 23 bases between. The CDR3 DNA is TGTGCCAACAGTCCTCCGCGGGGGCTTACGGAGACCCAGTACTTC. Translation gives CANSPPRGLTETQYF.

This clonotype was seen more than once but under ten times. The J gene is TRBJ2-7, the V gene TRBV6-5; D uncertain. The CDR3 extends over 10 amino acids. Trimming took 6 bases from V and 2 from J, leaving 2 bases between them. Germline lookup yields CDR1 MNHEY and CDR2 SVGAGI. As DNA, the CDR3 is TGTGCCAGCAGGACCTACGAGCAGTACTTC. Translated: CASRTYEQYF.

This clonotype was observed many times. The genes are TRBV19 and TRBJ2-7; 8 bases align to TRBD1. Trimming cost V 5 bases and J 2 bases; bases outside gene matches: 17. Germline lookup yields CDR1 LNHDA and CDR2 SQIVND (reference sequence). The CDR3 runs 18 residues. In nucleotides, the CDR3 is TGTGCCAGTAGTCGACCTAACCCTTGGACAGGGAAGGCCTACGAGCAGTACTTC. This encodes CASSRPNPWTGKAYEQYF.

This clonotype was seen many times. V usage is TRBV9 and J usage is TRBJ1-2; weak D call: TRBD1 (6 bases). The CDR3 loop spans 16 amino acids. V lost 5 bases, J lost 2 bases, and 19 bases lay in between. Looked up from germline, CDR1 is SGDLS and CDR2 is YYNGEE. The CDR3 DNA sequence: TGTGCCAGCAGAGGTCAAAACAGGGAAAGGAACTATGGCTACACCTTC. It is translated as CASRGQNRERNYGYTF.

This clonotype has at least ten counts. J is TRBJ2-3 and V is TRBV5-1; D could derive from TRBD1 or TRBD2 (5 bases each). V was cut by 0 bases and J by 0 bases, with 17 bases left in between. This CDR3 has 18 amino acids. Germline loops: CDR1 SGHRS, CDR2 YFSETQ. This chain's CDR3 is CASSLESGTSKSTDTQYF. CDR3 nucleotide sequence: TGCGCCAGCAGCTTGGAGTCTGGGACGTCAAAAAGCACAGATACGCAGTATTTT.

Many counts were recorded for this clonotype. This chain links TRBV6-2 or TRBV6-3 with TRBJ2-3, with D perhaps given as TRBD1 or TRBD2 (6 bases each). The CDR3 has 16 amino acids. Germline-derived CDR1 and CDR2 are MNHEY and SVGEGT. Trimming took off 6 bases at V and 4 bases at J, with 20 bases between the two ends. The CDR3 DNA reads TGTGCCAGCAGCCCCCCCGTAGGGGGGCCACCAGATACGCAGTATTTT. This sequence encodes CASSPPVGGPPDTQYF.

The chain links TRBV6-2 or TRBV6-3 to TRBJ1-5, with D possibly matching TRBD1 (5 bases). Germline-derived CDR1 and CDR2 are MNHEY and SVGEGT. V was cut by 0 bases and J by 4 bases, with 13 bases left in between. CDR3 length: 16 amino acids. This CDR3 is CASSYSNRRENQPQHF. Written as DNA, the CDR3 is TGTGCCAGCAGTTACTCGAACAGGAGGGAAAATCAGCCCCAGCATTTT.

This chain joins TRBV4-3 and TRBJ2-3, with D perhaps matching TRBD1 (5 bases). Germline V gene data show CDR1 as LGHNA and CDR2 as YSLEER. CDR3 length: 15 amino acids. V was trimmed by 1 base and J by 0 bases, leaving 8 bases between them. CDR3 amino acids: CASSQVTASTDTQYF. CDR3 nucleotides: TGCGCCAGCAGCCAAGTGACAGCTAGCACAGATACGCAGTATTTT.

This clonotype has only a few counts. The CDR3 is CASSQEGFKAIPREAFF. The CDR3 DNA reads as TGTGCCAGCAGCCAAGAAGGCTTCAAGGCCATCCCGAGGGAAGCTTTCTTT. The chain has TRBV3-1 and TRBJ1-1; no definite D call. The CDR3 contains 17 residues. V dropped 0 bases and J dropped 8 bases, with 22 bases sitting between them. Germline V gene data show CDR1 as LGHDT and CDR2 as YNNKEL (reference sequence).

V usage is TRBV18 and J usage is TRBJ2-7, with no clear D. V was clipped by 3 bases and J by 7 bases, with 7 bases between them. Germline V gene data show CDR1 as KGHSH and CDR2 as LQKENI. This CDR3 region has 11 residues. CDR3 residues: CASSPAGEQYF. DNA for the CDR3: TGTGCCAGCTCACCTGCTGGGGAGCAGTACTTC.

This clonotype was recorded at least ten times. The CDR3 DNA sequence: TGCAGTGCAAGGACAGGGTACGAGCAGTACTTC. Its protein is CSARTGYEQYF. J is TRBJ2-7 and V is TRBV20-1; the match to TRBD1 covers 8 bases. Germline V gives CDR1 DFQATT, CDR2 SNEGSKA (reference sequence). The junction had 2 bases not matched to a gene; V was cut back by 6 bases and J by 4 bases. The CDR3 has 11 residues.

This clonotype is medium-sized (0.01 to 0.1%) by share. This chain links TRBV29-1 with TRBJ2-1; D call uncertain. The length of the CDR3 is 13 residues. Germline CDR1 SQVTM, CDR2 ANQGSEA. The V gene lost 3 bases and the J gene lost 6 bases, with 12 bases spanning the gap. CDR3 bases: TGCAGCGTTGAGGAAGGTTTAGGCAATGAGCAGTTCTTC. It translates to CSVEEGLGNEQFF.

This clonotype was seen ten or more times. The genes are TRBV20-1 and TRBJ1-4; D is unclear. Germline values: CDR1 DFQATT, CDR2 SNEGSKA (reference sequence). V lost 8 bases to trimming and J lost 0 bases, with 13 bases between them. This CDR3 is built from 14 residues. CDR3 in amino acids: CSLSTPPTNEKLFF. As DNA, the CDR3 is TGCAGTTTATCGACTCCTCCAACTAATGAAAAACTGTTTTTT.